This T cell receptor (beta chain) was sequenced during a study of blood T cell repertoires in COVID-19. Profiled with immunoSEQ multiplex PCR; TCRdb holds only in-frame clones, not every one. The sample includes around 150,000 clones, roughly nine tenths of them seen just once. The sample taken for sequencing was peripheral blood. The clonotype originates from an older woman with active COVID-19.

CDR3 residues: CASSFDRDPLSNSPLHF. In DNA, the CDR3 is TGTGCCAGCAGTTTTGACAGGGACCCACTTTCCAATTCACCCCTCCACTTT. V is TRBV28 and J is TRBJ1-6; TRBD1 aligns across 7 bases. V lost 3 bases, J lost 7 bases, and 12 bases stayed unmatched. In germline, CDR1 is MDHEN, CDR2 SYDVKM. The CDR3 contains 17 residues. Full variable domain (rest looked up from reference TRBV28 and TRBJ1-6): DVKVTQSSRYLVKRTGEKVFLECVQDMDHENMFWYRQDPGLGLRLIYFSYDVKMKEKGDIPEGYSVSREKKERFSLILESASTNQTSMYLCASSFDRDPLSNSPLHFGNGTRLTVT.